This TCR beta chain was captured by sequencing in a study of PD-L1 blockade in urothelial cancer. Turning to the study itself: Peripheral blood specimens exhibited a median yield of approximately 150,000 T cells.

The time point: pretreatment peripheral blood. Findings and limits, study-wide: Better survival was predicted by below-median pretreatment blood TCR clonality.

With respect to this clone: Antigen specificity is unknown.

Profiling relied on immunoSEQ multiplex PCR, and the TCRdb table lists in-frame clones only, not all of them. Among 45,000 to 50,000 clones listed, 80% to 85% were seen once. The source is a man over 45 with urothelial cancer. Sequences were derived from PBMCs, sampled around atezolizumab (anti-PD-L1) treatment.

CDR3 in DNA: TGCAGCGTTGGGGAGACGAACATTCAGTACTTC. It yields the protein CSVGETNIQYF. The genes are TRBV29-1 and TRBJ2-4, with a possible D match to TRBD2 (5 bases). Germline V gene data show CDR1 as SQVTM and CDR2 as ANQGSEA. V gave up 4 bases and J gave up 7 bases, with 8 bases separating them. The CDR3 is made up of 11 amino acids.